This T cell receptor (beta chain) was recorded in a study of CD8+ T cells in alopecia areata. General observations from the study: Tofacitinib delivered significant drops in scalp clonality and in expanded CD8+ clones among the top 100. Sequenced scalp T cells also include alphabeta T cells resident in normal skin.

Comments on this clone: Its target is unknown.

The sequencing template was cDNA reverse transcribed from extracted RNA. Data came from immunoSEQ multiplex PCR; TCRdb stores just in-frame clones and leaves some out. The sample records roughly 190,000 clones, more than 50% being singletons. Treatment: oral pan-JAK inhibitor, 5-10 mg twice daily. This material consisted of CD4+ T cells sorted from blood, taken at week 24, from a patient treated with tofacitinib. The source of this sequence is a human donor with alopecia areata.

The CDR3 DNA reads TGCGCCAGCAGCTTTGACCTAACAAGTTCCTACGAGCAGTACTTC. Its translation: CASSFDLTSSYEQYF. This rearrangement joins TRBV5-1 to TRBJ2-7; D is unclear. Trimming took 2 bases from V and 1 from J, leaving 13 bases between them. Germline CDR1 reads SGHRS; CDR2 reads YFSETQ. The CDR3 covers 15 residues.